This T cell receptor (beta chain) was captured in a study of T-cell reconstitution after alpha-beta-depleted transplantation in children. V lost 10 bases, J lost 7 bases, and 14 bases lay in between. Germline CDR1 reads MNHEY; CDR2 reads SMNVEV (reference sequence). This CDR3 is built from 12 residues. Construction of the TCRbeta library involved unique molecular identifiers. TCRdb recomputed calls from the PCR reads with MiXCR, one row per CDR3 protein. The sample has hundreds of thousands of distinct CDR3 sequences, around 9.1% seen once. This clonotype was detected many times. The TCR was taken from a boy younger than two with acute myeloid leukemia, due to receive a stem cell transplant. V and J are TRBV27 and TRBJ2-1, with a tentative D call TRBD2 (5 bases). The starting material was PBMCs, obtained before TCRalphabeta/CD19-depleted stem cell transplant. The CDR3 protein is CATFSPGNEQFF. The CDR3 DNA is TGTGCCACGTTCAGCCCGGGAAATGAGCAGTTCTTC.